The T cell receptor beta chain described here comes from a study of T cells in Graves' hyperthyroidism and ophthalmopathy. About the study: Peripheral blood specimens were obtained at initial diagnosis, prior to any treatment. Study-wide results and caveats: Peripheral blood also featured most of the thyroid clonotypes expanded above 0.001. Progression to ophthalmopathy was predicted a median of about six months early.

Germline CDR1 reads SNHLY; CDR2 reads FYNNEI. V trimming: 5 bases; J trimming: 2 bases; junction bases outside the gene matches: 5. The CDR3 is 14 amino acids. TCR beta CDR3 sequences were amplified from RNA transcripts. TCR CDR3 regions were first amplified by RT-PCR with HTBI primers. One entry per CDR3 protein, called by TCRdb with MiXCR from the multiplex PCR reads. Of almost 35,000 distinct CDR3 sequences in the sample, 52% are singletons; the top ten hold around a quarter. About this clonotype: What it recognizes is unknown.

J is TRBJ2-5 and V is TRBV2; TRBD1 aligns across 7 bases. Sequenced input: blood. The sequence was collected from a woman aged 40 to 50 with Graves' ophthalmopathy. The CDR3 DNA is TGTGCCAGCAGTTCGGGACAGTCACAAGAGACCCAGTACTTC. The encoded protein is CASSSGQSQETQYF.